A selection of T cell receptor beta chains follows, all from one sample in a study of blood T cell repertoires in COVID-19. TCRdb keeps only in-frame clones here, not all; method: immunoSEQ multiplex PCR. In the table there are 95,000 to 120,000 clones, around nine tenths of which are singletons. The sequenced material came from peripheral blood. These receptors were obtained from a woman aged 70-85 years who had recovered from COVID-19. Both conserved end residues are part of each CDR3. A D gene is named only where the DNA matches it firmly. Not all rows give a size; the values are once, few, many and, for expanded clones, a class.

v_gene,d_gene,j_gene,abundance,CDR3nt,CDR3aa
TRBV9,NA,TRBJ2-2,NA,TGTGCCAGCAGTTACAGGGACACCGGGGAGCTGTTTTTT,CASSYRDTGELFF
TRBV9,TRBD1,TRBJ1-6,NA,TGTGCCAGCAGCGGTGGAAGGACAGGGAGCTCCTATAATTCACCCCTCCACTTT,CASSGGRTGSSYNSPLHF
TRBV28,TRBD1,TRBJ1-6,NA,TGTGCCAGCAGTTGGACAGGGCGGGATTCACCCCTCCACTTT,CASSWTGRDSPLHF
TRBV7-9,TRBD1,TRBJ1-2,NA,TGTGCCAGCAGCTTAGCGGGGACAGGGGGCTACACCTTC,CASSLAGTGGYTF
TRBV6-2/TRBV6-3,TRBD1,TRBJ1-2,NA,TGTGCCAGCAGTGACAGGGGCGGAGGCGGCTACACCTTC,CASSDRGGGGYTF
TRBV2,NA,TRBJ2-1,NA,TGTGCCAGCAGTAGGGGCTCCTACAATGAGCAGTTCTTC,CASSRGSYNEQFF
TRBV30,TRBD1,TRBJ1-2,NA,TGTGCCTGGGCCCACAGGGGGGGCTACACCTTC,CAWAHRGGYTF
TRBV19,TRBD1,TRBJ2-5,NA,TGTGCCAGTAAACTCGGAGACAGGGGAGTCGAGACCCAGTACTTC,CASKLGDRGVETQYF
TRBV12-3/TRBV12-4,NA,TRBJ2-5,NA,TGTGCCAGCAGTAGAGGCATGGAGACCCAGTACTTC,CASSRGMETQYF
TRBV11-3,NA,TRBJ2-5,NA,TGTGCCAGCAGCTTAGGTCGGGGAACGGAGACCCAGTACTTC,CASSLGRGTETQYF
TRBV18,TRBD1,TRBJ2-4,NA,TGTGCCAGCTCACCGCTAGGGACAGCTCTAGCCAAAAACATTCAGTACTTC,CASSPLGTALAKNIQYF
TRBV18,TRBD1,TRBJ1-5,NA,TGTGCCAGCTCACAGAACAGGGGTTCGGGAAGCAATCAGCCCCAGCATTTT,CASSQNRGSGSNQPQHF
TRBV27,NA,TRBJ2-4,NA,TGTGCCAGCAGTTATTCGTCCCTAGCCAAAAACATTCAGTACTTC,CASSYSSLAKNIQYF
TRBV5-1,TRBD1,TRBJ2-5,NA,TGCGCCAGCAACCCCCAGACAGGGGGGGGAGAGACCCAGTACTTC,CASNPQTGGGETQYF
TRBV28,NA,TRBJ2-7,NA,TGTGCCAGCAGTTTGGCGGCTACCGGTACCTACGAGCAGTACTTC,CASSLAATGTYEQYF
TRBV7-3,NA,TRBJ2-3,NA,TGTGCCAGCAGCCGCCAAGGGGTCCACGCGGAGGATACGCAGTATTTT,CASSRQGVHAEDTQYF
TRBV15,TRBD1,TRBJ2-2,NA,TGTGCCACCAGCAGAGATCGGACAGGCCGGGAGCTGTTTTTT,CATSRDRTGRELFF
TRBV19,NA,TRBJ2-6,NA,TGTGCCAGTAGTATGCCCGACCGGGACACTTATGGGGCCAACGTCCTGACTTTC,CASSMPDRDTYGANVLTF
TRBV11-3,NA,TRBJ2-2,NA,TGTGCCAGCAGCTTAGTACAAGCCGGGGAGCTGTTTTTT,CASSLVQAGELFF
TRBV20-1,NA,TRBJ2-3,NA,TGCAGTGCTAGTAAGGTTGACAGTGCTGGAGATACGCAGTATTTT,CSASKVDSAGDTQYF
TRBV4-2,NA,TRBJ2-7,NA,TGTGCCAGCAGCCAACAGGGTTCCTACGAGCAGTACTTC,CASSQQGSYEQYF
TRBV15,TRBD1,TRBJ2-1,NA,TGTGCCACCAGCAGAGCGTGGGGGACAGGGGATGCTAAGTGGCACAATGAGCAGTTCTTC,CATSRAWGTGDAKWHNEQFF
TRBV4-2,TRBD2,TRBJ2-1,NA,TGTGCCAGCAGCGCCAGAGTAGCGGGAGTCTACAATGAGCAGTTCTTC,CASSARVAGVYNEQFF
TRBV5-4,NA,TRBJ2-2,NA,TGTGCCAGCAGCCCCTACACCGGGGAGCTGTTTTTT,CASSPYTGELFF
TRBV7-2,TRBD2,TRBJ2-1,NA,TGTGCCAGCAGTTTTGGGGGGGGTTATTACAATGAGCAGTTCTTC,CASSFGGGYYNEQFF
TRBV4-2,NA,TRBJ1-2,NA,TGTGCCAGCAGCCAACGGGTATTCTATGGCTACACCTTC,CASSQRVFYGYTF
TRBV18,NA,TRBJ1-3,NA,TGTGCCAGCTCAGGAGGGACTCCCGGGAACACCATATATTTT,CASSGGTPGNTIYF
TRBV28,NA,TRBJ1-5,few,TGTGCCAGCGAGAAAGGGGAAGGTCAGCCCCAGCATTTT,CASEKGEGQPQHF
TRBV7-8,NA,TRBJ1-1,NA,TGTGCCAGCAGCTTCATCCTGGGGGGCACTGAAGCTTTCTTT,CASSFILGGTEAFF
TRBV7-8,TRBD1,TRBJ2-7,NA,TGTGCCAGCAGCCCACTCGACAGGGGCCCTACCTACGAGCAGTACTTC,CASSPLDRGPTYEQYF
TRBV30,TRBD2,TRBJ2-1,NA,TGTGCCTGCATTACTAGCGGGAGTCGCAATGAGCAGTTCTTC,CACITSGSRNEQFF
TRBV12-5,TRBD2,TRBJ2-2,once,TGTGCTAGTGGTGCCGCGGTAGCGGGATGGGACACCGGGGAGCTGTTTTTT,CASGAAVAGWDTGELFF
TRBV9,TRBD2,TRBJ2-2,NA,TGTGCCAGCAGCGTCTCTAGCGGTATCAACACCGGGGAGCTGTTTTTT,CASSVSSGINTGELFF
TRBV12-3/TRBV12-4,NA,TRBJ1-4,NA,TGTGCCAGCAGGTTCGATGAAAAACTGTTTTTT,CASRFDEKLFF
TRBV5-6,TRBD1,TRBJ1-1,NA,TGTGCCAGCAGCGACCTACCGGGACAGGGTAGAACTGAAGCTTTCTTT,CASSDLPGQGRTEAFF
TRBV18,NA,TRBJ2-6,NA,TGTGCCAGCTCAGAGGTGTCATTTCGCTCTGGGGCCAACGTCCTGACTTTC,CASSEVSFRSGANVLTF
TRBV11-2,TRBD1,TRBJ2-7,NA,TGTGCCAGCAGCACCCAGACAGGGGTCTACGAGCAGTACTTC,CASSTQTGVYEQYF
TRBV7-8,TRBD1,TRBJ1-3,NA,TGTGCCAGCAGCTTTACACAGGGGGCTGGAAACACCATATATTTT,CASSFTQGAGNTIYF
TRBV4-1,NA,TRBJ1-2,NA,TGCGCCAGCAGCCAAGGGCTGTTTGGCTACACCTTC,CASSQGLFGYTF
TRBV6-2/TRBV6-3,NA,TRBJ1-2,NA,TGTGCCAGCAGCCGGGACAACTACTCTGGCTACACCTTC,CASSRDNYSGYTF
TRBV11-3,NA,TRBJ2-1,NA,TGTGCCAGCAGCTTAGATGGGAGTGAGCAGTTCTTC,CASSLDGSEQFF
TRBV5-1,TRBD2,TRBJ2-3,once,TGCGCCAGCAGCTTGGGGTTGGCGGGGGAAAGGGGCACAGATACGCAGTATTTT,CASSLGLAGERGTDTQYF
TRBV6-4,TRBD1,TRBJ1-2,NA,TGTGCCAGCAGTGCAGGGGGCTACTCTGGCTACACCTTC,CASSAGGYSGYTF
TRBV30,NA,TRBJ2-1,NA,TGTGCCTGGAGGGGGGACGACGGCGGGGATGAGCAGTTCTTC,CAWRGDDGGDEQFF
TRBV28,NA,TRBJ2-5,NA,TGTGCCAGCAGTTTGGCAGGGTTGGAGACCCAGTACTTC,CASSLAGLETQYF
TRBV6-2/TRBV6-3,NA,TRBJ1-6,once,TGTGCCAGCAGTCCCTGGAGCTCCTATAATTCACCCCTCCACTTT,CASSPWSSYNSPLHF
TRBV20-1,TRBD2,TRBJ2-1,once,TGCAGTGCTAGTCTTCCCAGCGGGGGTTACAATGAGCAGTTCTTC,CSASLPSGGYNEQFF
TRBV28,NA,TRBJ2-1,NA,TGTGCCAGCAGTTTCCGGGACACCCTCAATGAGCAGTTCTTC,CASSFRDTLNEQFF
TRBV11-2,TRBD1,TRBJ2-2,few,TGTGCCAGCAGCACCCGACAGGGAGCCCTCGGGGAGCTGTTTTTT,CASSTRQGALGELFF
TRBV5-5,TRBD1,TRBJ2-3,NA,TGTGCCAGCAGCGTCCCGGGACAGGGCACAGATACGCAGTATTTT,CASSVPGQGTDTQYF